Here is one T cell receptor beta chain with its context. This clonotype was recorded many times. The antigen it binds to is not known. No much larger clone is present one base from it, and per-base qualities are unavailable. In the ophthalmopathy patients, disease was moderately to severely active, with a Clinical Activity Score of 3 or more, a NOSPECS grade of 4 or more, and a duration of less than 3 months. Any patient with an uncontrolled infection, another autoimmune disease, pregnancy or lactation was excluded. Diagnoses relied on clinical symptoms, serum thyroxine and TRAb, thyroid ultrasound and orbital computed tomography. PBMCs were separated from around 9.1 ml of fresh peripheral blood using Ficoll-Paque density gradient centrifugation. Total RNA was extracted with Trizol reagent, and quality was checked on an Agilent 2100 Bioanalyzer. The TCR beta CDR3 regions were amplified from RNA transcripts. For the first round of RT-PCR on the TCR CDR3, the HTBI primer set was used together with the Qiagen OneStep RT-PCR kit. Libraries were constructed in a second round of multiplex PCR, after which size selection and purification were carried out. Paired-end sequencing of the libraries was performed with 100 bp reads on an Illumina HiSeq2000. From the authors' description of their analysis: SOAPnuke was used to process the raw data, removing reads that contained adapters or uncalled bases, had a mean Phred below 15, or lacked an exact match to the constant primer or identifier. COPE v1.2.5 was used to merge the high-quality paired reads, and each unique nucleotide sequence was defined as a clonotype. MiTCR v1.1 was used to align the clonotypes against IMGT TRBV, TRBD and TRBJ reference segments. The analysis included only V-J combinations with a frequency above 0.0001, which together covered 99% to 99.2% of the repertoires. A TCS score was defined as the ratio between F50 (clonal expansion) and ExV (chaos), using BLOSUM62-based TCRdist between CDR3 peptides within each V-J. Welch's t-statistics and random forest reduced just over 500 V-J features to roughly 13, which were used in a naive Bayes classifier (R e1071). TCRdb reprocessing: public reads trimmed at Q25 with fastp, clones called with MiXCR, in-frame beta chains kept. Here each entry gathers all rows of one CDR3 protein and keeps the most common genes and DNA. The V and J calls, along with clone size, are taken from TCRdb and not from the paper's own processing. The sample profile shows almost 350,000 distinct CDR3 sequences; 15% to 20% of them were found once. The ten biggest clones cover around 15% of the sample.

The sample comes from a study of T cells in Graves' hyperthyroidism and ophthalmopathy (dated by TCRdb to about 2019). Looking at the study overall: Peripheral blood samples were taken at the time of initial diagnosis, prior to any treatment. TCR V-J signatures able to tell the groups apart were searched for in a discovery cohort of 100 patients, of whom fewer than 45 had Graves' ophthalmopathy and 57 had stable Graves' hyperthyroidism. Prospective prediction of ophthalmopathy was tested in an independent validation cohort of 18 hyperthyroidism patients and around 16 patients who later progressed to ophthalmopathy. For training and testing, the 100 or so patients in the discovery cohort were randomly divided in a 7:3 ratio. In more than five Graves' hyperthyroidism patients, the study also compared T-cell repertoires from thyroid tissue with T-cell repertoires from blood. Following sampling, methimazole starting at 30 mg daily was given to hyperthyroidism patients, and high-dose intravenous methylprednisolone was given to ophthalmopathy patients. The paper describes TCR Vbeta CDR3 sequencing of 120 to 150 peripheral blood samples, made up of 43 ophthalmopathy patients, 70 to 75 hyperthyroidism patients and about 17 progressor patients.

Broader findings and caveats from the paper: Sample size was not statistically predetermined, and blinding of investigators to group allocation was not performed. A model built on a 13 V-J signature distinguished ophthalmopathy from stable hyperthyroidism, reaching 85% to 90% sensitivity and around 82% specificity in cross-validation and 80%/75% in testing. In validation, progression to ophthalmopathy was predicted by the model with nearly 71% sensitivity and around 75% specificity, a median of approximately 6.5 months before onset. Most expanded thyroid clonotypes (frequency above 0.001) were also detected in blood, a finding suggesting that blood repertoires may reflect thyroid immune responses.

The clonotype comes from a woman aged 40 to 49 with Graves' ophthalmopathy. Sequencing was done on a sample of blood.

The DNA sequence is given as TGTGCCAGCAGCTTAACAGGGACAAGCACCATATATTTT. It codes for CASSLTGTSTIYF. Recombination linked TRBV7-3 to TRBJ1-3; matching of 6 bases hints at TRBD1 as the D gene. Relative to germline, V is 0 bases shorter and J is 9 bases shorter, with 9 bases between their ends. The germline V gene supplies CDR1 SGHTA and CDR2 FQGTGA. The CDR3 measures 13 amino acids from cysteine to phenylalanine. Of the read, only the CDR3 DNA is kept; its 39 bases are in frame from base 1.